The present entry profiles one T cell receptor (beta chain) with its context. Its antigen is as yet unknown. The data originate from a study of Ad26.COV2.S vaccination and SARS-CoV-2 variants. Germline V gives CDR1 KGHSH, CDR2 LQKENI. There are 16 residues in the CDR3. V was shortened by 3 bases and J by 3 bases, with 12 bases between the two germline ends. Described treatment: about 20 received Ad26.COV2.S at low or high dose, single or two shots; 5 received placebo; per-sample allocation not given. All samples were drawn on day 63, counting from the first vaccine or placebo injection. Donation came from an adult in Boston who was aged 18-55 years. SARS-CoV-2 spike from the Wuhan strain was encoded by the vaccine, an Ad26 vector. Generated by immunoSEQ multiplex PCR, the TCRdb table keeps only in-frame clones and is missing some. The sample records more than 300,000 clones, about 82% being singletons.

The study's findings and limits: People who got the vaccine or the placebo had similar non-spike TCR breadth.

This receptor was taken from a person between 18 and 65 years old who received the Ad26.COV2.S COVID-19 vaccine or a placebo. The genes are TRBV18 and TRBJ1-6; TRBD1 might be the D (5 bases). The specimen was peripheral blood, collected in a trial of Ad26.COV2.S vaccine versus placebo. As DNA, the CDR3 is TGTGCCAGCTCACCCGTGGGGGACGTCTATAATTCACCCCTCCACTTT. Its protein product is CASSPVGDVYNSPLHF.